This TCR beta chain was sequenced during a study of CD8 T cells in Susac syndrome. TEMRA cells were enriched by FACS, while CD8+ and CD4+ T cells were obtained through a negative isolation that was performed magnetically. The authors reverse transcribed about 0.5 to 1 ug RNA with random hexamers. Amplification of TCR beta CDR3 used immunoSEQ multiplex PCR across 54 Vbeta and 13 Jbeta. TCRdb re-called the immunoSEQ multiplex PCR reads with MiXCR, one entry per CDR3 protein. This sample carries about 52,000 distinct CDR3 sequences, roughly 93% of them seen once, and the ten largest clones take 0.45% to 0.65%. Per germline, CDR1 SGHDT and CDR2 YYEEEE. The V gene end was trimmed by 4 bases and the J gene end by 4 bases; junction bases not matched to a gene: 9. The CDR3 is 16 residues long.

The rearrangement links TRBV5-6 to TRBJ1-5, with TRBD1 matching 9 bases. Sequenced material: CD8+ T cells from PBMCs. The receptor comes from a human donor with multiple sclerosis. CDR3 residues: CASSEQQGARNQPQHF. The CDR3 DNA sequence: TGTGCCAGCAGCGAGCAACAGGGGGCACGGAATCAGCCCCAGCATTTT.